This T cell receptor beta chain comes out of a study of blood T cell repertoires in COVID-19. Looking at the study overall: COVID-19 samples, acute and convalescent, were from the United States, Italy and Spain.

Source study methods: By means of reference gene primer amplification, nucleated cell counts were estimated. TCRdb's copy holds only in-frame clones and misses some; the assay was immunoSEQ multiplex PCR. Clone size and the V and J calls come from that table; the DNA yielded D and trimming. The sample contains about 250,000 clones, around 83% of which appear only once. The CDR3 length is 17 residues. CDR1 and CDR2 (germline): SNHLY, FYNNEI. The V gene lost 8 bases and the J gene lost 1 base, with 24 bases spanning the gap. This sequence joins TRBV2 and TRBJ2-7; D not resolved. This sequence was found in an elderly man with acute or convalescent COVID-19. Sequencing was performed on peripheral blood. In DNA, the CDR3 is TGTGCCAGCGGCACAAGCGCGGTGGCAGTCGGGTCCTACGAGCAGTACTTC. It is translated as CASGTSAVAVGSYEQYF.